This T cell receptor beta chain was identified during a study of cytomegalovirus exposure and HLA in healthy donors. Broader study findings: Donors belonging to an Asian-associated ancestry cluster reportedly showed fewer N-insertions in productive TCRs than the roughly 670-donor mean, according to what a later analysis found. Rarity characterized most TCR sequences, yet some public TCRs appeared in many donors. In a later analysis, common viral pathogens appeared linked to several of the most significant clusters.

The V and J ends lost 3 bases and 1 base, in that order; junction bases with no gene match: 10. This CDR3 is 18 amino acids long. From germline, CDR1 is KGHSH and CDR2 LQKENI. A remark on this clone: The antigen is not known.

Amplification used 60 Vbeta primers and 13 Jbeta primers. The method was immunoSEQ multiplex PCR; TCRdb's version includes in-frame clones alone and lacks a portion of them. The profile shows 150,000 or so clones, around 80% of them singletons. Sequencing was performed on PBMCs. The chain recombines TRBV18 with TRBJ1-3, with 9 bases fitting TRBD1. The TCR was taken from a man aged 40-49 years in good health and CMV-seropositive. CDR3 region: CASSPSLGQGSSGNTIYF. CDR3 in DNA: TGTGCCAGCTCACCTTCGCTAGGACAGGGGAGTTCTGGAAACACCATATATTTT.